The rows below give T cell receptor beta chains drawn from one sample of a study of blood T cell repertoires in COVID-19. The table came from immunoSEQ multiplex PCR; TCRdb's copy has only in-frame clones and leaves some out. This table has 97,000 or so clones, 70% to 85% appearing once. The sample consisted of peripheral blood. The receptors here all came from a man between 65 and 85 years old with active or convalescent COVID-19. CDR3s include the opening cysteine and the closing phenylalanine or tryptophan. The order of the fields is J gene, clone size, D gene, V gene, CDR3 protein, CDR3 DNA. The D gene is left open where the match is weak. Some rows have no size entry. The others give once, few or many, or a class for an expanded clone.

j_gene: TRBJ1-1; abundance: .; d_gene: .; v_gene: TRBV6-2/TRBV6-3; CDR3aa: CASSYSRVTEAFF; CDR3nt: TGTGCCAGCAGTTACTCGCGGGTTACTGAAGCTTTCTTT
j_gene: TRBJ1-5; abundance: .; d_gene: .; v_gene: TRBV4-3; CDR3aa: CASSQDRGNQPQHF; CDR3nt: TGCGCCAGCAGCCAAGACAGGGGCAATCAGCCCCAGCATTTT
j_gene: TRBJ2-1; abundance: .; d_gene: TRBD2; v_gene: TRBV5-1; CDR3aa: CASSRGTSGGADEQFF; CDR3nt: TGCGCCAGCAGCCGAGGGACTAGCGGGGGGGCGGATGAGCAGTTCTTC
j_gene: TRBJ2-1; abundance: once; d_gene: TRBD2; v_gene: TRBV4-1; CDR3aa: CASRQMVTSPGLAWEQFF; CDR3nt: TGCGCCAGCAGGCAAATGGTTACCTCTCCGGGACTAGCTTGGGAGCAGTTCTTC
j_gene: TRBJ2-1; abundance: .; d_gene: TRBD1; v_gene: TRBV27; CDR3aa: CASREGQGNYNEQFF; CDR3nt: TGTGCCAGCAGGGAAGGACAGGGTAACTACAATGAGCAGTTCTTC
j_gene: TRBJ1-2; abundance: .; d_gene: TRBD1; v_gene: TRBV27; CDR3aa: CASSPSDRELGYGYTF; CDR3nt: TGTGCCAGCAGCCCTAGCGACAGGGAACTAGGCTATGGCTACACCTTC
j_gene: TRBJ2-2; abundance: .; d_gene: TRBD1; v_gene: TRBV5-1; CDR3aa: CASSLRDRGTGELFF; CDR3nt: TGCGCCAGCAGCCTCCGGGACAGGGGAACCGGGGAGCTGTTTTTT
j_gene: TRBJ2-5; abundance: .; d_gene: TRBD2; v_gene: TRBV5-6; CDR3aa: CASSSPGTSGVETQYF; CDR3nt: TGTGCCAGCAGCTCCCCCGGGACTAGCGGGGTTGAGACCCAGTACTTC
j_gene: TRBJ2-1; abundance: .; d_gene: TRBD2; v_gene: TRBV2; CDR3aa: CASSEPTSGPYNEQFF; CDR3nt: TGTGCCAGCAGTGAACCGACTAGCGGACCGTACAATGAGCAGTTCTTC
j_gene: TRBJ1-1; abundance: .; d_gene: TRBD1; v_gene: TRBV10-3; CDR3aa: CASRDRGTEAFF; CDR3nt: TGTGCCAGCCGGGACAGGGGCACTGAAGCTTTCTTT
j_gene: TRBJ2-7; abundance: .; d_gene: TRBD2; v_gene: TRBV18; CDR3aa: CASSDTGGFSYEQYF; CDR3nt: TGTGCCAGCTCGGATACGGGAGGGTTCTCCTACGAGCAGTACTTC
j_gene: TRBJ2-1; abundance: .; d_gene: TRBD1; v_gene: TRBV3-1/TRBV3-2; CDR3aa: CASTPRGRHNEQFF; CDR3nt: TGTGCCAGCACCCCCAGGGGGCGCCACAATGAGCAGTTCTTC
j_gene: TRBJ1-6; abundance: .; d_gene: TRBD1; v_gene: TRBV19; CDR3aa: CASGQAQRGTPLHF; CDR3nt: TGTGCCAGTGGACAGGCACAACGGGGGACACCCCTCCACTTT
j_gene: TRBJ2-3; abundance: .; d_gene: TRBD1; v_gene: TRBV30; CDR3aa: CSAGGLTDTQYF; CDR3nt: TGTTCGGCAGGGGGCCTCACAGATACGCAGTATTTT
j_gene: TRBJ1-1; abundance: .; d_gene: .; v_gene: TRBV11-3; CDR3aa: CASSMFPNTEAFF; CDR3nt: TGTGCCAGCAGTATGTTCCCGAACACTGAAGCTTTCTTT
j_gene: TRBJ1-5; abundance: .; d_gene: .; v_gene: TRBV15; CDR3aa: CATSRGAGRFISNQPQHF; CDR3nt: TGTGCCACCAGCAGAGGGGCAGGAAGATTCATTAGCAATCAGCCCCAGCATTTT
j_gene: TRBJ1-5; abundance: .; d_gene: .; v_gene: TRBV28; CDR3aa: CASSLGQYNQPQHF; CDR3nt: TGTGCCAGCAGTTTAGGACAGTACAATCAGCCCCAGCATTTT
j_gene: TRBJ1-2; abundance: .; d_gene: .; v_gene: TRBV2; CDR3aa: CASSEGQRYGYTF; CDR3nt: TGTGCCAGCAGTGAAGGGCAGCGCTATGGCTACACCTTC
j_gene: TRBJ2-1; abundance: .; d_gene: .; v_gene: TRBV21-1; CDR3aa: CASHRGLQFF; CDR3nt: TGTGCCAGTCACAGGGGGCTGCAGTTCTTC
j_gene: TRBJ1-1; abundance: .; d_gene: .; v_gene: TRBV5-6; CDR3aa: CASSLLGPNTEAFF; CDR3nt: TGTGCCAGCAGCTTACTGGGGCCGAACACTGAAGCTTTCTTT
j_gene: TRBJ2-7; abundance: few; d_gene: .; v_gene: TRBV21-1; CDR3aa: CASSKISDYEQYF; CDR3nt: TGTGCCAGCAGCAAAATAAGCGACTACGAGCAGTACTTC
j_gene: TRBJ2-1; abundance: few; d_gene: TRBD2; v_gene: TRBV4-1; CDR3aa: CASSQGTSGGYNEQFF; CDR3nt: TGCGCCAGCAGCCAAGGAACTAGCGGGGGGTACAATGAGCAGTTCTTC
j_gene: TRBJ1-3; abundance: .; d_gene: .; v_gene: TRBV18; CDR3aa: CASSRPGLLGGNTIYF; CDR3nt: TGTGCCAGCTCACGGCCGGGACTACTCGGTGGAAACACCATATATTTT
j_gene: TRBJ2-7; abundance: .; d_gene: .; v_gene: TRBV5-6; CDR3aa: CASSLIGSYEQYF; CDR3nt: TGTGCCAGCAGCTTGATCGGGTCCTACGAGCAGTACTTC
j_gene: TRBJ1-1; abundance: .; d_gene: .; v_gene: TRBV12-3/TRBV12-4; CDR3aa: CASSLEALSEAFF; CDR3nt: TGTGCCAGCAGTTTGGAGGCACTTTCTGAAGCTTTCTTT
j_gene: TRBJ2-1; abundance: .; d_gene: TRBD2; v_gene: TRBV10-3; CDR3aa: CAISESAGAYNEQFF; CDR3nt: TGTGCCATCAGTGAGTCTGCGGGGGCCTACAATGAGCAGTTCTTC
j_gene: TRBJ1-6; abundance: .; d_gene: TRBD1; v_gene: TRBV15; CDR3aa: CATSPRDRGYNSPLHF; CDR3nt: TGTGCCACCAGCCCGCGGGACAGGGGGTATAATTCACCCCTCCACTTT